The T cell receptor (beta chain) described here comes from a study of cytomegalovirus exposure and HLA in healthy donors. At the level of the study: For the approximately 360 genotyped donors, over 80% fell within the Caucasian-associated ancestry cluster. Regarding the study as a whole: Cytomegalovirus-associated status was assigned to some 180 TCR beta chains. Later work showed greater clonal expansion in HLA-associated TCR beta chains than in equally common others.

There are 15 residues in the CDR3. CDR1 and CDR2 (germline): SGHVS, FQNEAQ. After removal of 3 bases from V and 5 bases from J, the junction contained 7 bases not matched to a gene. To note about this clone: Its target is unknown.

The PCR used 60 Vbeta and 13 Jbeta primers. Study processing details: Unique TCR beta chains numbered about 72 million in a later analysis, with around 10 million shared. Libraries were prepared by immunoSEQ multiplex PCR; TCRdb keeps only in-frame clonotypes and omits some of them. V, J and clone size are those of that table, while D and trimming were read from the DNA. The sample lists 200,000 or so clones; more than 75% were seen once. The sequenced sample consisted of PBMCs. This rearrangement joins TRBV7-8 to TRBJ2-5, with TRBD1 matching 9 bases. The receptor's source is a male donor in good health and CMV-seropositive. The CDR3 sequence is CASSFTGGGLETQYF. The CDR3 DNA is TGTGCCAGCAGCTTCACAGGGGGCGGCTTGGAGACCCAGTACTTC.